This T cell receptor beta chain was profiled in a study of T cells in localized non-small cell lung cancer. Broader study findings: Higher blood T cell density went with longer overall survival.

The method was immunoSEQ multiplex PCR; TCRdb's version includes in-frame clones alone and lacks a portion of them. The sample includes roughly 21,000 clones, over 75% of them seen just once. On this clone: Its specificity is not known.

V was clipped by 0 bases and J by 8 bases, with 11 bases between them. CDR1 and CDR2 from the germline V gene are SGDLS and YYNGEE. The CDR3 has 13 amino acids. The sequencing used peripheral blood mononuclear cells, collected before any cancer treatment. This sequence joins TRBV9 and TRBJ1-2; D gene unclear. This receptor was obtained from a male donor aged 60 or over with stage II lung adenocarcinoma. CDR3 region: CASSVAHRFGYTF. The CDR3 nucleotides are TGTGCCAGCAGCGTAGCTCATCGGTTCGGCTACACCTTC.